This T cell receptor (beta chain) stems from a study of T cell changes during pregnancy in multiple sclerosis. Trimming cost V 2 bases and J 0 bases, with 17 bases left between them. The CDR3 length is 18 residues. The data were produced by immunoSEQ multiplex PCR, yet TCRdb's version contains in-frame clones alone and is incomplete. The table lists around 65,000 clones, about 92% of them singletons. The specimen comprised peripheral blood, sampled in the second trimester of pregnancy. The receptor's source is a female donor in good health, enrolled as a control in a pregnancy study. This sequence joins TRBV23-1 and TRBJ1-3; D gene ambiguous. Being an ORF, TRBV23-1 has a function that is uncertain. The CDR3, as DNA: TGCGCCAGCAGTCAAACCAGGCCGACGGCGCTCTCTGGAAACACCATATATTTT. Translated, it gives CASSQTRPTALSGNTIYF.